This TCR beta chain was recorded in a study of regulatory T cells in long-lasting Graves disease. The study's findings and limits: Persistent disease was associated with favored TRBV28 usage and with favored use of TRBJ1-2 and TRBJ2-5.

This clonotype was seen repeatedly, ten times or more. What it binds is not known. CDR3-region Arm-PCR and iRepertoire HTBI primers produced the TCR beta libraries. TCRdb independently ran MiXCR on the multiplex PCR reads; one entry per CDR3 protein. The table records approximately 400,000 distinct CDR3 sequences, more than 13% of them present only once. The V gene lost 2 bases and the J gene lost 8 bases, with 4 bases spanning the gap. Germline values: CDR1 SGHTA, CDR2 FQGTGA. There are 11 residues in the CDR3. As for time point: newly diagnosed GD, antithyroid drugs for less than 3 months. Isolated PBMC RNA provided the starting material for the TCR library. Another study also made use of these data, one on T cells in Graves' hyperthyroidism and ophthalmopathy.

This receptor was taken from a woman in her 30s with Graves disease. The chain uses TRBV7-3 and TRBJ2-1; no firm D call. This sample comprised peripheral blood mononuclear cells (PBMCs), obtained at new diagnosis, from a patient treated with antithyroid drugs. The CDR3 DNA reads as TGTGCCAGCAGCTTAGGGGATGAGCAGTTCTTC. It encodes CASSLGDEQFF. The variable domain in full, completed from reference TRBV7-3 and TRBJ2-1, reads GAGVSQTPSNKVTEKGKYVELRCDPISGHTALYWYRQSLGQGPEFLIYFQGTGAADDSGLPNDRFFAVRPEGSVSTLKIQRTERGDSAVYLCASSLGDEQFFGPGTRLTVL.